Here is one T cell receptor beta chain with its context. The target antigen is unknown. The entry originates in a study of cytomegalovirus exposure and HLA in healthy donors. Study background: Among fewer than 500 genotyped donors, approximately 80% fell in the Caucasian-associated ancestry cluster.

The PCR ran on 60 Vbeta and 13 Jbeta primers. In the original processing: In a later analysis, the count reached about 80 million unique TCR beta chains, with about 10 million shared. The data were produced by immunoSEQ multiplex PCR, yet TCRdb's version contains in-frame clones alone and is incomplete. V and J calls and clone size follow that table, whereas D and trimming were derived from the DNA. This specimen shows some 55,000 clones; the ten leading clones hold around an eighth. CDR1 and CDR2 (germline): SGHAT, FQNNGV. The CDR3 runs 13 residues. V lost 0 bases and J 8 bases, leaving 7 bases between the germline ends. Findings and caveats of the study: Most observed TCR sequences were rare, whereas some public TCRs were detected in many donors. Later on, a genetic analysis was performed. It linked a missense variant in DCLRE1C with V- and J-gene trimming of TCR beta.

This TCR derives from a man aged 18 to 35 in good health and CMV-seropositive. This chain uses TRBV11-2 with TRBJ1-4; D gene ambiguous. Sequenced: PBMCs. Here the CDR3 DNA reads TGTGCCAGCAGCTTAGAGAGGTCAGAAAAACTGTTTTTT. It is translated as CASSLERSEKLFF.